This T cell receptor beta chain stems from a study of T-cell reconstitution after alpha-beta-depleted transplantation in children. The authors prepared the TCRbeta library with unique molecular identifiers. One entry per CDR3 protein, called by TCRdb with MiXCR from the PCR reads. The repertoire has approximately 590,000 distinct CDR3 sequences, over 9.5% of them found once; the top ten carry less than 5%. This clonotype was counted a few times. The source of this sequence is a human donor who donated a stem cell graft to a child with acute myeloid leukemia. This specimen was PBMCs from the stem cell graft donor, taken from the stem cell graft.

This chain's CDR3 is CAWSVSGSSTGELFF. CDR3 DNA: TGTGCCTGGAGTGTAAGCGGGAGTTCCACCGGGGAGCTGTTTTTT. This sequence joins TRBV30 and TRBJ2-2, with 8 bases that match TRBD2. The CDR3 runs to 15 residues. Per the germline V gene, CDR1 is GTSNPN and CDR2 is SVGIG (reference sequence). J was trimmed by 4 bases and V by 0 bases; bases with no gene match: 4.